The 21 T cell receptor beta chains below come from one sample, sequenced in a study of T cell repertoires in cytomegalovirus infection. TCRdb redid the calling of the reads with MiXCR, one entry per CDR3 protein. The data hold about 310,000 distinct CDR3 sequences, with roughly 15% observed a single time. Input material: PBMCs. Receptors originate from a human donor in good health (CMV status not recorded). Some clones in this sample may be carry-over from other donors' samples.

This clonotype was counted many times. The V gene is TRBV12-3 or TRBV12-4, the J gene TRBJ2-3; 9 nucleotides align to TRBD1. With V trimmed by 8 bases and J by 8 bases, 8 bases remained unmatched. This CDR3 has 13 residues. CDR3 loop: CASSGQGQGTQYF. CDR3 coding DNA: TGTGCCAGCTCTGGACAGGGGCAAGGTACGCAGTATTTT.

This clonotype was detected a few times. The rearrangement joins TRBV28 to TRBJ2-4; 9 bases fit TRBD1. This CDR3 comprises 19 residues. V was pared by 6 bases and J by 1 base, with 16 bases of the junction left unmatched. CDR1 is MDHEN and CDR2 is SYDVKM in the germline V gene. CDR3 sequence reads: CASRKDRGKIRIAKNIQYF. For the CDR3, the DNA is TGTGCCAGCAGGAAAGACAGGGGGAAGATCCGAATTGCCAAAAACATTCAGTACTTC. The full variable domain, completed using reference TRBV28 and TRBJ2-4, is DVKVTQSSRYLVKRTGEKVFLECVQDMDHENMFWYRQDPGLGLRLIYFSYDVKMKEKGDIPEGYSVSREKKERFSLILESASTNQTSMYLCASRKDRGKIRIAKNIQYFGAGTRLSVL.

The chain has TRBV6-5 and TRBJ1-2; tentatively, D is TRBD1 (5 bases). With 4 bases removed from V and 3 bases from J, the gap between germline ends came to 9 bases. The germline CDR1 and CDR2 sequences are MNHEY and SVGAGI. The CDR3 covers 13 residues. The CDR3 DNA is TGTGCCAGCAGTTTCAGGGATCACTATGGCTACACCTTC. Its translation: CASSFRDHYGYTF.

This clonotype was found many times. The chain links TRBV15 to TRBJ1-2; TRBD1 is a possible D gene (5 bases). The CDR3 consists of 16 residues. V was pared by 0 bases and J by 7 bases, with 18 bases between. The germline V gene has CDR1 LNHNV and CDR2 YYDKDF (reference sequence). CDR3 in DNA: TGTGCCACCAGCAGAGATCTCGCGGCCAGGGAAGGTGGCTACACCTTC. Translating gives CATSRDLAAREGGYTF. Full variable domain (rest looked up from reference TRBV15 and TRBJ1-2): DAMVIQNPRYQVTQFGKPVTLSCSQTLNHNVMYWYQQKSSQAPKLLFHYYDKDFNNEADTPDNFQSRRPNTSFCFLDIRSPGLGDTAMYLCATSRDLAAREGGYTFGSGTRLTVV.

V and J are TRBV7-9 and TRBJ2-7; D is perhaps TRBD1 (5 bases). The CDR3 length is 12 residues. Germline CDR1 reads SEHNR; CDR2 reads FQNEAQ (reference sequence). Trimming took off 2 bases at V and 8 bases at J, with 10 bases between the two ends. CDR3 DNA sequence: TGTGCCAGCAGCTTACCCGGACAAAAGCAGTACTTC. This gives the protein CASSLPGQKQYF.

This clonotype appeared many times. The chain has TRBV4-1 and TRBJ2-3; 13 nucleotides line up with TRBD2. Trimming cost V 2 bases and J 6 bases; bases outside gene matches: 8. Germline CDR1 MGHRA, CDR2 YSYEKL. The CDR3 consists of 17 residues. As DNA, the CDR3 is TGCGCCAGCAGCCAATCGACTAGCGGGGGGTTTGGGGATACGCAGTATTTT. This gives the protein CASSQSTSGGFGDTQYF.

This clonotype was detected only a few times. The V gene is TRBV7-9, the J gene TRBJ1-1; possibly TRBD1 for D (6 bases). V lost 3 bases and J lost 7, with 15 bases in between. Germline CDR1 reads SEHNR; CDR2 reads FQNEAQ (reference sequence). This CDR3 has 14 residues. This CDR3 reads CASSFSGLQGEAFF. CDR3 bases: TGTGCCAGCAGCTTCTCTGGGCTACAGGGTGAAGCTTTCTTT.

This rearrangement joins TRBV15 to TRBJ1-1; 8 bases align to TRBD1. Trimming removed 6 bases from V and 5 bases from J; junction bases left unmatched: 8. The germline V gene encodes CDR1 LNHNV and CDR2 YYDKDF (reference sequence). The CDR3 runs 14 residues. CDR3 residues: CATRPRGLGTEAFF. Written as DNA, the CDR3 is TGTGCCACCAGGCCCAGGGGGCTAGGGACTGAAGCTTTCTTT.

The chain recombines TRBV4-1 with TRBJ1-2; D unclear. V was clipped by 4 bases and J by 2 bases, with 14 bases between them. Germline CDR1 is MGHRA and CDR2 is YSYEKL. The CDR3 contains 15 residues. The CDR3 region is CASSPRPSMNYGYTF. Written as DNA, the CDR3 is TGCGCCAGCAGCCCGAGGCCTTCAATGAACTATGGCTACACCTTC.

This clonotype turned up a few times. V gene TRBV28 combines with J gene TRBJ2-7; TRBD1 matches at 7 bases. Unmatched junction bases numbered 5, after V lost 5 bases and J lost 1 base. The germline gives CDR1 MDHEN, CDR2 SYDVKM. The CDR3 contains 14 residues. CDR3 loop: CASSPLQGSYEQYF. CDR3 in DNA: TGTGCCAGCAGTCCCCTACAGGGGTCCTACGAGCAGTACTTC. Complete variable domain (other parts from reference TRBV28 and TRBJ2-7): DVKVTQSSRYLVKRTGEKVFLECVQDMDHENMFWYRQDPGLGLRLIYFSYDVKMKEKGDIPEGYSVSREKKERFSLILESASTNQTSMYLCASSPLQGSYEQYFGPGTRLTVT.

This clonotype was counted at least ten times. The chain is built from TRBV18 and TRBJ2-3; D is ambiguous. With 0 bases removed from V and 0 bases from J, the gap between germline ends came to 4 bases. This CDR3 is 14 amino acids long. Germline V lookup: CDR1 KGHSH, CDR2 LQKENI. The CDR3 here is CASSPPASTDTQYF. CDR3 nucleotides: TGTGCCAGCTCACCACCGGCGAGCACAGATACGCAGTATTTT.

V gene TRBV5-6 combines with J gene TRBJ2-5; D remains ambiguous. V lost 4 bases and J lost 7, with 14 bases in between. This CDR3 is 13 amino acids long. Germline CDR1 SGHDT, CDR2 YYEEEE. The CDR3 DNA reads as TGTGCCAGCAGCCCCACGGGCTACGGGACCCAGTACTTC. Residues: CASSPTGYGTQYF.

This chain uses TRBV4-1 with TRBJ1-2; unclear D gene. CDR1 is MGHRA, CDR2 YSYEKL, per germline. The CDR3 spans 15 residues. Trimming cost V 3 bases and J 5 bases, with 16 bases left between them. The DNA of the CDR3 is TGCGCCAGCAGCCAGCCCGAAGTAGGATCTTATGGCTACACCTTC. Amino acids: CASSQPEVGSYGYTF.

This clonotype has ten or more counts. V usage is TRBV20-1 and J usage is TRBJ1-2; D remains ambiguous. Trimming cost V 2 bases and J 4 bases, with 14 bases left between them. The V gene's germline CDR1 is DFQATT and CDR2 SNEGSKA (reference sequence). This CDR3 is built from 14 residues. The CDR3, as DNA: TGCAGTGCTAGAATAATAAAACAGCCCTATGGCTACACCTTC. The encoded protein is CSARIIKQPYGYTF.

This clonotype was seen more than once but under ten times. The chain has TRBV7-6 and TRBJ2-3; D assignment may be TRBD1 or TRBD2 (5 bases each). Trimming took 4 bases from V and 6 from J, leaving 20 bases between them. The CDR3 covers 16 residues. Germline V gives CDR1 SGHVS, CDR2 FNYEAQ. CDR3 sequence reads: CASSYRGRGTGDTQYF. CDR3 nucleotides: TGTGCCAGCAGCTATAGGGGTAGGGGAACGGGGGATACGCAGTATTTT.

CDR3 bases: TGTGCCAGCAGTGTTTTAGGACAGTGGAACACTGAAGCTTTCTTT. Its translation: CASSVLGQWNTEAFF. The gene calls are TRBV2 and TRBJ1-1, with D perhaps matching TRBD1 (6 bases). Trimming left V 4 bases short and J 1 base short, with 13 bases between. The CDR3 has 15 amino acids. Germline-derived CDR1 and CDR2 are SNHLY and FYNNEI.

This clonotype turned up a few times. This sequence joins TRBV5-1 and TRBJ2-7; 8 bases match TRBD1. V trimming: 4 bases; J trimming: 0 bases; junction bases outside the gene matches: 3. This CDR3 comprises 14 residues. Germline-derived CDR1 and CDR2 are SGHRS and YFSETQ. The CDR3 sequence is CASSRDRFSYEQYF. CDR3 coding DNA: TGCGCCAGCAGCAGGGACAGGTTCTCCTACGAGCAGTACTTC.

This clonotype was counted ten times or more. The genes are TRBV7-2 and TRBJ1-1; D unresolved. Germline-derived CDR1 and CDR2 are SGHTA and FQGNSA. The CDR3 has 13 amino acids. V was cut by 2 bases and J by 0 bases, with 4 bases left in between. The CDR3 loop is CASSLQMNTEAFF. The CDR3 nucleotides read TGTGCCAGCAGCTTACAGATGAACACTGAAGCTTTCTTT.

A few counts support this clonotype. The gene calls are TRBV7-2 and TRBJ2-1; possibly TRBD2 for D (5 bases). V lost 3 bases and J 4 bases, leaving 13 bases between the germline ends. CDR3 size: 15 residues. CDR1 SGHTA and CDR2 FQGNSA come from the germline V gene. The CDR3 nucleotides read TGTGCCAGCAGCTTGAGCGCGGGCGCTTACAATGAGCAGTTCTTC. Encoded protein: CASSLSAGAYNEQFF.

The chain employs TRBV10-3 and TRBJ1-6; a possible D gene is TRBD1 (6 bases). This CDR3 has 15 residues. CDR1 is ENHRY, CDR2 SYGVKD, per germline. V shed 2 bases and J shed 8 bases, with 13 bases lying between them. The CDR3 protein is CAISEEGGGDSPLHF. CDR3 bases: TGTGCCATCAGTGAGGAGGGCGGGGGCGATTCACCCCTCCACTTT.

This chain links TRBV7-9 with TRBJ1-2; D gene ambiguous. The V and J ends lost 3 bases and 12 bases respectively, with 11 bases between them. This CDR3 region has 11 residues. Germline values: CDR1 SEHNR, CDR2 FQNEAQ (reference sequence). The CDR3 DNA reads TGTGCCAGCAGCTTGTACAGTTCTAACACCTTC. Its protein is CASSLYSSNTF.